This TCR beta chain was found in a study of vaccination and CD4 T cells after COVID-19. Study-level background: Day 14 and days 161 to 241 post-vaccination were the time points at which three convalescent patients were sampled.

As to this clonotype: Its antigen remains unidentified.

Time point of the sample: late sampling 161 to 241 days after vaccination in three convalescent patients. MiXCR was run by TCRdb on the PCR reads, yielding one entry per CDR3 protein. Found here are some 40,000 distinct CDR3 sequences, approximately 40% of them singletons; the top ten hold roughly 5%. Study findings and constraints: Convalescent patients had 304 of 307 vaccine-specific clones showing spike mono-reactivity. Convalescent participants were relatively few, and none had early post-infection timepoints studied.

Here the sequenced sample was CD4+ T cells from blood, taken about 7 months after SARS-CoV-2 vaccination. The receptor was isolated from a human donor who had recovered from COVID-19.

CDR3 protein: CASSLPPGYEQYF. The CDR3 coding sequence is TGTGCCAGCTCACTACCCCCAGGGTACGAGCAGTACTTC. This chain uses TRBV18 with TRBJ2-7, with D perhaps TRBD1 (5 bases). Trimming took off 4 bases at V and 4 bases at J, with 11 bases between the two ends. The CDR3 extends over 13 amino acids. Looked up from germline, CDR1 is KGHSH and CDR2 is LQKENI. The variable domain in full, with the rest retrieved from reference TRBV18 and TRBJ2-7, is NAGVMQNPRHLVRRRGQEARLRCSPMKGHSHVYWYRQLPEEGLKFMVYLQKENIIDESGMPKERFSAEFPKEGPSILRIQQVVRGDSAAYFCASSLPPGYEQYFGPGTRLTVT.